This TCR beta chain appears in the sequencing data of a study of T cells in Graves' hyperthyroidism and ophthalmopathy. Whole-study findings and limits: Onset of ophthalmopathy came a median approximately 6.8 months after the model predicted it. In the blood, most expanded thyroid clonotypes above 0.001 appeared as well.

This clonotype was recorded at least ten times. Its specificity is not known. The CDR3 sequence is 16 residues long. CDR1 and CDR2 (germline): SGHTA, FQGNSA. Trimming shortened V by 5 bases and J by 1 base, and 17 bases separated the two germline ends. There were TCR beta CDR3 regions amplified from RNA transcripts. Using the HTBI primer set, a first-round RT-PCR was run on the TCR CDR3. TCRdb used MiXCR to reprocess the multiplex PCR reads, holding one entry per CDR3 protein. This sample has about 600,000 distinct CDR3 sequences; approximately 14% occur once, and the top ten carry around 7%. Sequenced input: blood. The V call is TRBV7-2, the J call TRBJ1-2, with D perhaps TRBD1 (6 bases). This TCR was recovered from a woman aged 18 to 35 with Graves' ophthalmopathy. This chain's CDR3 is CASSPNGTPLNYGYTF. The CDR3 DNA reads TGTGCCAGCAGCCCTAACGGGACACCCCTTAACTATGGCTACACCTTC.